This T cell receptor (beta chain) was identified in a study of vaccination and CD4 T cells after COVID-19. As for the study in general: Each enrolled participant received a two-dose regimen of either BNT162b2 or mRNA-1273 vaccine.

This sample's treatment: approximately 9-day PBMC culture with coronavirus spike peptide pools or control peptides (ViraFEST assay). Remarks on this clonotype: Its antigen is unidentified.

The CDR3 contains 11 residues. Trimming took off 9 bases at V and 5 bases at J, with 11 bases between the two ends. Germline CDR1 reads MNHNS; CDR2 reads SASEGT. Researchers used the Oncomine TCR Beta short-read assay to sequence DNA from cultured CD4+ T cells. TCRdb independently ran MiXCR on the PCR reads; one entry per CDR3 protein. Of some 25,000 distinct CDR3 sequences listed, less than 70% were seen once; the top ten hold about 8.3%. This TCR came from a human donor who had recovered from COVID-19. Sequenced: CD4+ T cells from blood, cultured in vitro. V is TRBV6-1 and J is TRBJ2-7; TRBD1 or TRBD2 may be the D gene (6 bases each). The CDR3 is CASKGGHEQYF. The CDR3, as DNA: TGTGCCAGTAAAGGGGGGCACGAGCAGTACTTC.